This TCR beta chain was sequenced in a study of T cells after yellow fever vaccination. Study-level results: Once the booster was given, most primary-vaccination clones reappeared, at approximately 97% for CD4 and more than 85% for CD8.

This clonotype occurred a few times. The antigen remains undetermined. J lost 4 bases, V lost 5 bases, and 13 bases had no gene match. The CDR3 totals 17 residues. Germline CDR1 and CDR2: SGHVS and FNYEAQ. As TCR cDNA was made by 5'RACE template switching, a universal primer site and UMIs were added. TCRdb itself ran the 5' RACE reads through MiXCR, one entry per CDR3 protein. The top ten hold about a sixth of the sample, which has approximately 300,000 distinct CDR3 sequences, 8.7% seen once. The chain employs TRBV7-6 and TRBJ2-3; the match to TRBD2 covers 9 bases. This TCR came from a young man who received the YFV17D yellow fever vaccine. This sample comprised PBMCs, obtained on the day of the first yellow fever vaccination. The CDR3 coding sequence is TGTGCCAGCAGCCCCCCCCGGGTAGCGGGGGTATCAGATACGCAGTATTTT. Residues: CASSPPRVAGVSDTQYF.